The 24 T cell receptor beta chains below come from one sample, sequenced in a study. TCRdb reprocessed the 5' RACE reads with MiXCR, giving one entry per CDR3 protein. There are 1,500 or so distinct CDR3 sequences in the sample; approximately 8% occur only once, and 10% to 13% lies in the top ten. Input material: central memory T cells from blood PBMCs. Subset of the sample: central memory CD4+ T cells. Source of these receptors: a female donor with HIV.

The chain employs TRBV15 and TRBJ1-6; D is uncertain. V was cut by 4 bases and J by 8 bases, with 12 bases left in between. This CDR3 spans 14 amino acids. Germline V gene data show CDR1 as LNHNV and CDR2 as YYDKDF (reference sequence). The CDR3 DNA sequence: TGTGCCACCAGCAAGACGGGCGGTCATTCACCCCTCCACTTT. Encoded protein: CATSKTGGHSPLHF.

The rearrangement uses TRBV7-6 and TRBJ1-1; D is perhaps TRBD1 (6 bases). The CDR3 has 12 residues. The germline CDR1 and CDR2 sequences are SGHVS and FNYEAQ. V shed 5 bases and J shed 9 bases, with 13 bases lying between them. The CDR3 loop is CASSPRGGKAFF. CDR3 sequence (DNA): TGTGCCAGCAGCCCCCGAGGGGGGAAAGCTTTCTTT. The full variable domain, completed using reference TRBV7-6 and TRBJ1-1, is GAGVSQSPRYKVTKRGQDVALRCDPISGHVSLYWYRQALGQGPEFLTYFNYEAQQDKSGLPNDRFSAERPEGSISTLTIQRTEQRDSAMYRCASSPRGGKAFFGQGTRLTVV.

By share, this clonotype ranks as medium-sized. V and J are TRBV15 and TRBJ1-1, with 8 bases that match TRBD1. CDR3 length equals 17 residues. Germline V gene sequence: CDR1 LNHNV, CDR2 YYDKDF (reference sequence). V was clipped by 3 bases and J by 1 base; unmatched bases: 10. The CDR3 DNA is TGTGCCACCAGCAGTCGAGACCCGGGACAGGAGAACACTGAAGCTTTCTTT. Amino acids: CATSSRDPGQENTEAFF.

This chain joins TRBV2 and TRBJ1-5; 8 positions match TRBD1. The CDR3 has 14 amino acids. The germline gives CDR1 SNHLY, CDR2 FYNNEI. Unmatched junction bases numbered 6, after V lost 5 bases and J lost 6 bases. The CDR3 region is CASSSDRGAQPQHF. CDR3 DNA: TGTGCCAGCAGTTCCGACAGGGGTGCTCAGCCCCAGCATTTT. The complete variable domain, with remaining parts taken from reference TRBV2 and TRBJ1-5, reads EPEVTQTPSHQVTQMGQEVILRCVPISNHLYFYWYRQILGQKVEFLVSFYNNEISEKSEIFDDQFSVERPDGSNFTLKIRSTKLEDSAMYFCASSSDRGAQPQHFGDGTRLSIL.

This clonotype has just a few counts. The chain's CDR3 is CASSQSWGQAHSGNTIYF. The CDR3 DNA is TGTGCCAGCAGCCAGTCCTGGGGACAGGCGCACTCTGGAAACACCATATATTTT. V gene TRBV14 combines with J gene TRBJ1-3; 8 bases agree with TRBD1. The CDR3 contains 18 residues. Trimming at V came to 3 bases and at J to 0 bases, leaving 10 bases not matched to a gene. Per germline, CDR1 SGHDN and CDR2 FVKESK.

This clonotype has more than one count but fewer than ten. The genes are TRBV29-1 and TRBJ2-1; D is possibly TRBD2 (5 bases). The CDR3 spans 11 residues. Germline V gives CDR1 SQVTM, CDR2 ANQGSEA. Trimming left V 5 bases short and J 8 bases short, with 10 bases between. The CDR3 DNA reads as TGCAGCGTTATTAGCGTTCATGAGCAGTTCTTC. Translation: CSVISVHEQFF.

This clonotype is termed large. The chain is built from TRBV10-3 and TRBJ1-6, with unresolved D. Germline CDR1 reads ENHRY; CDR2 reads SYGVKD. V gave up 0 bases and J gave up 7 bases, with 10 bases separating them. The CDR3 has 15 amino acids. The CDR3 reads CAISESSQSNSPLHF. In nucleotides, the CDR3 is TGTGCCATCAGTGAGTCCAGCCAGAGCAATTCACCCCTCCACTTT.

The gene calls are TRBV30 and TRBJ1-5; perhaps TRBD1 as D (5 bases). The CDR3 sequence is 14 residues long. Per germline, CDR1 GTSNPN and CDR2 SVGIG (reference sequence). Trimming took 6 bases from V and 0 from J, leaving 12 bases between them. This chain's CDR3 is CACGTTYSNQPQHF. CDR3 DNA: TGTGCCTGCGGGACGACGTATAGCAATCAGCCCCAGCATTTT. Based on the CDR3 plus reference TRBV30 and TRBJ1-5, the full variable domain is SQTIHQWPATLVQPVGSPLSLECTVEGTSNPNLYWYRQAAGRGLQLLFYSVGIGQISSEVPQNLSASRPQDRQFILSSKKLLLSDSGFYLCACGTTYSNQPQHFGDGTRLSIL.

This clonotype is labeled medium-sized. This chain links TRBV7-6 with TRBJ1-1, with 8 bases identical to TRBD1. After removal of 5 bases from V and 3 bases from J, the junction contained 11 bases not matched to a gene. The germline gives CDR1 SGHVS, CDR2 FNYEAQ. CDR3 length: 16 amino acids. This CDR3 reads CASSLQGARVDTEAFF. The CDR3 DNA reads as TGTGCCAGCAGCCTCCAGGGGGCGAGGGTTGACACTGAAGCTTTCTTT.

This clonotype came up a few times. The gene calls are TRBV10-3 and TRBJ1-5; 8 bases fit TRBD1. The CDR3 extends over 14 amino acids. Germline lookup yields CDR1 ENHRY and CDR2 SYGVKD. The J segment lost 7 bases and the V segment lost 11 bases, leaving 13 bases of the junction unmatched. CDR3 DNA: TGTGCCTCGAGCAGGACAGGGATCGGGCAGCCCCAGCATTTT. This gives the protein CASSRTGIGQPQHF.

This rearrangement joins TRBV6-6 to TRBJ1-5; 8 bases line up with TRBD1. Germline-derived CDR1 and CDR2 are MNHNY and SVGAGI (reference sequence). This CDR3 is built from 14 residues. Germline trimming cut 5 bases from V and 2 bases from J; bases unmatched to any gene: 2. The DNA for the CDR3 is TGTGCCAGCAGTCAGGGGGCTCGCAATCAGCCCCAGCATTTT. Protein product: CASSQGARNQPQHF.

This clonotype is medium-sized. The gene calls are TRBV5-6 and TRBJ2-3; TRBD2 matches at 12 bases. Germline assignment: CDR1 SGHDT and CDR2 YYEEEE. This CDR3 region has 17 residues. V lost 4 bases, J lost 6 bases, and 12 bases stayed unmatched. CDR3 coding DNA: TGTGCCAGCAGCCCTCTGGGGCTAGCGGGGGGGTCGGATACGCAGTATTTT. The encoded protein is CASSPLGLAGGSDTQYF.

This clonotype was counted a few times. J is TRBJ1-1 and V is TRBV11-2; tentatively, D is TRBD1 (5 bases). Trimming took off 7 bases at V and 4 bases at J, with 22 bases between the two ends. CDR1 and CDR2 from the germline V gene are SGHAT and FQNNGV. This CDR3 contains 16 residues. As DNA, the CDR3 is TGTGCCAGCACCATCATCACAGGAATGGGGGGCACTGAAGCTTTCTTT. Protein product: CASTIITGMGGTEAFF.

A few counts support this clonotype. The chain combines TRBV15 with TRBJ2-5; D uncertain. Germline V gives CDR1 LNHNV, CDR2 YYDKDF (reference sequence). CDR3 length: 15 residues. V gave up 0 bases and J gave up 1 base, with 9 bases separating them. CDR3 residues: CATSRDLAVQETQYF. The CDR3 DNA follows: TGTGCCACCAGCAGAGATCTGGCAGTCCAAGAGACCCAGTACTTC.

In its sample, this clonotype is medium-sized. The chain links TRBV30 to TRBJ1-5; 10 bases are a match to TRBD1. Per germline, CDR1 GTSNPN and CDR2 SVGIG (reference sequence). The CDR3 runs to 15 residues. V lost 4 bases to trimming and J lost 7 bases; unmatched junction nucleotides: 10. CDR3 amino acids: CAWTPQTGGDQPQHF. In DNA, the CDR3 is TGTGCCTGGACCCCGCAGACAGGGGGCGACCAGCCCCAGCATTTT. Full variable domain (missing parts from reference TRBV30 and TRBJ1-5): SQTIHQWPATLVQPVGSPLSLECTVEGTSNPNLYWYRQAAGRGLQLLFYSVGIGQISSEVPQNLSASRPQDRQFILSSKKLLLSDSGFYLCAWTPQTGGDQPQHFGDGTRLSIL.

This clonotype is categorized as medium-sized. The chain couples TRBV5-1 to TRBJ2-1, with 12 bases fitting TRBD1. This CDR3 comprises 14 residues. Germline-derived CDR1 and CDR2 are SGHRS and YFSETQ. V shed 6 bases, J shed 8 bases, and the junction held 6 bases outside the gene matches. CDR3 region: CASTTGTGGYEQFF. CDR3 bases: TGCGCCAGCACCACCGGGACAGGGGGCTATGAGCAGTTCTTC.

This clonotype is termed medium-sized (0.01 to 0.1%). The V call is TRBV15, the J call TRBJ2-3; 7 positions agree with TRBD2. The germline gives CDR1 LNHNV, CDR2 YYDKDF (reference sequence). Unmatched junction bases numbered 13, after V lost 0 bases and J lost 13 bases. The CDR3 is 15 residues long. The CDR3 sequence is CATSRDGSGPLNEYF. CDR3 bases: TGTGCCACCAGCAGAGACGGTAGCGGGCCTCTGAATGAGTATTTT.

The table lists this clonotype with a few counts. V usage is TRBV15 and J usage is TRBJ1-2, with D tentatively TRBD1 (6 bases). The CDR3 loop spans 12 amino acids. The V end lost 0 bases, the J end lost 10 bases, and 9 bases lay between the germline ends. Germline values: CDR1 LNHNV, CDR2 YYDKDF (reference sequence). The CDR3: CATSRDQGNYTF. The CDR3 DNA reads TGTGCCACCAGCAGAGATCAGGGGAACTACACCTTC.

A few counts support this clonotype. This rearrangement joins TRBV7-8 to TRBJ1-1; D not certain. CDR1 and CDR2 from the germline V gene are SGHVS and FQNEAQ. This CDR3 comprises 15 residues. The germline V and J ends were trimmed by 2 bases and 2 bases, with 12 bases remaining between them. As DNA, the CDR3 is TGTGCCAGCAGCTTAATCTCGGGGTTTAACACTGAAGCTTTCTTT. Amino acids: CASSLISGFNTEAFF.

By its share, this clonotype is medium-sized. The chain employs TRBV11-1 and TRBJ1-1; maybe TRBD1 (5 bases). In germline, CDR1 is SGHAT, CDR2 FQDESV (reference sequence). This CDR3 is built from 14 residues. V was cut by 2 bases and J by 1 base, with 8 bases left in between. The DNA for the CDR3 is TGTGCCAGCAGCTTATCAACAGGGAACACTGAAGCTTTCTTT. Translation gives CASSLSTGNTEAFF.

The chain links TRBV6-1 to TRBJ1-4; maybe TRBD1 (5 bases). Germline V gives CDR1 MNHNS, CDR2 SASEGT. The V end was cut by 4 bases, the J end by 4 bases, with 13 bases between. The CDR3 covers 15 residues. CDR3 DNA sequence: TGTGCCAGCAGTGTCCGGGGGACGGGTAATGAAAAACTGTTTTTT. Translation gives CASSVRGTGNEKLFF.

The J gene is TRBJ2-2, the V gene TRBV13, with D possibly TRBD2 on 6 matching bases. Germline CDR1 is PRHDT and CDR2 is FYEKMQ (reference sequence). The V end was cut by 8 bases, the J end by 0 bases, with 13 bases between. The CDR3 loop spans 15 amino acids. The CDR3 spells CASRAGTANTGELFF. The CDR3 nucleotides are TGTGCCAGCCGCGCGGGGACCGCGAACACCGGGGAGCTGTTTTTT.

The V call is TRBV11-2, the J call TRBJ2-3; TRBD2 matches 7 bases. Germline CDR1 is SGHAT and CDR2 is FQNNGV. V dropped 10 bases and J dropped 1; count of bases not matched to a gene: 5. This CDR3 spans 13 amino acids. CDR3 sequence: CATQRGGTDTQYF. CDR3 DNA sequence: TGTGCCACACAACGGGGGGGCACAGATACGCAGTATTTT.

This clonotype has more than one count but fewer than ten. The chain joins TRBV5-1 to TRBJ2-2, with D possibly matching TRBD2 (6 bases). This CDR3 comprises 13 residues. With 7 bases removed from V and 5 bases from J, the gap between germline ends came to 12 bases. Germline lookup yields CDR1 SGHRS and CDR2 YFSETQ. The CDR3 region has the DNA TGCGCCAGCGACCCGGGGACTACCGGGGAGCTGTTTTTT. It encodes CASDPGTTGELFF.